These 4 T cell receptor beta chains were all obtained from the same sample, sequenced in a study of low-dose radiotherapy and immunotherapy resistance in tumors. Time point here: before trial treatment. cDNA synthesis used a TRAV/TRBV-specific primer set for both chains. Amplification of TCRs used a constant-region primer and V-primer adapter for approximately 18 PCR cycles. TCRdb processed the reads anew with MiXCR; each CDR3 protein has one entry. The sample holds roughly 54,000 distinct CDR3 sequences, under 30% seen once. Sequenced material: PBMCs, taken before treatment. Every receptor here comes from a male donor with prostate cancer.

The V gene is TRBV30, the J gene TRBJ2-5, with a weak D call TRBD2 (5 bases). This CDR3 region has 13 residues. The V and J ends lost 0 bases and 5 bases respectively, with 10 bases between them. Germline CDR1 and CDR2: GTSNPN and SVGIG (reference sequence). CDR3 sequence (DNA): TGTGCCTGGAGTGTACTGGCGGGCGAGACCCAGTACTTC. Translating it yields CAWSVLAGETQYF. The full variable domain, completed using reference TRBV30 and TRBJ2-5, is SQTIHQWPATLVQPVGSPLSLECTVEGTSNPNLYWYRQAAGRGLQLLFYSVGIGQISSEVPQNLSASRPQDRQFILSSKKLLLSDSGFYLCAWSVLAGETQYFGPGTRLLVL.

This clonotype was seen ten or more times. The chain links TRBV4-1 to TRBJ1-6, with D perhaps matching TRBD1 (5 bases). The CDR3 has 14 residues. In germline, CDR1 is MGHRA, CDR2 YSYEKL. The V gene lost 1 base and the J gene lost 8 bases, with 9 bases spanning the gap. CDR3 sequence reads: CASSQGIQDSPLHF. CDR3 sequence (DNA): TGCGCCAGCAGCCAAGGGATACAGGATTCACCCCTCCACTTT.

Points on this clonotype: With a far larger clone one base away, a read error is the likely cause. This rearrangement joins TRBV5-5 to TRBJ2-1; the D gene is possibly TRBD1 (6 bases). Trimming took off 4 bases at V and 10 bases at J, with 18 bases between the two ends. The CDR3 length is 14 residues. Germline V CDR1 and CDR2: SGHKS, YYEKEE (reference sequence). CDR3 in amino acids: CASSTDGQGYEQFF. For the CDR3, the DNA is TGTGCCAGCAGCACGGACGGCCAGGGGTACGAGCAGTTCTTC.

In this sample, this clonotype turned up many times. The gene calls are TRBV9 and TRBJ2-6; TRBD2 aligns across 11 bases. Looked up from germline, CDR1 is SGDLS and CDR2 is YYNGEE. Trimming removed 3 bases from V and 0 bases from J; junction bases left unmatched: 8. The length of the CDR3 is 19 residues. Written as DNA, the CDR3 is TGTGCCAGCAGCGACCCCTCTAGCGGGGGGACCTCTGGGGCCAACGTCCTGACTTTC. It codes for CASSDPSSGGTSGANVLTF.